This TCR beta chain was captured in a study of spatial heterogeneity in lung cancer. Overall study context: Each unique TCR and UMI combination was seen more than ten times on average in raw reads. General study results and limits: Ubiquitous expanded tumor TCRs showed up in blood more at resection than follow-up.

TCRdb used MiXCR to reprocess the 5' RACE reads, holding one entry per CDR3 protein. The sample consists of around 63,000 distinct CDR3 sequences, 8.4% of them appearing once. Time point reported: sample taken at primary tumor resection. In each case, whole RNA from tumor, nontumor lung or frozen PBMC was sequenced unsorted. The cohort: over 70 early-stage, untreated non-small cell lung cancer patients. This clonotype was recorded at least ten times. Its antigen remains unknown. This CDR3 region has 13 residues. V dropped 8 bases and J dropped 4 bases, with 14 bases sitting between them. Germline loops: CDR1 MGHDK, CDR2 SYGVNS.

This sequence was found in a female donor with early-stage non-small cell lung cancer. The sample here was PBMCs, taken at surgery. The chain carries TRBV25-1 and TRBJ1-1; D is unclear. The CDR3 bases are TGTGCCAGCGGTCTCATGGGCCCCACTGAAGCTTTCTTT. Translation: CASGLMGPTEAFF.